A single sample gave rise to the 27 T cell receptor beta chains below, sequenced in a study of blood T cell repertoires in COVID-19. TCRdb's copy holds only in-frame clones and misses some; the assay was immunoSEQ multiplex PCR. The sample yields about 80,000 clones, about nine tenths seen once. Sequencing was performed on peripheral blood. The receptors were sampled from a woman of 80 years or more with acute or convalescent COVID-19.

The chain links TRBV11-2 to TRBJ1-1; 7 positions match TRBD1. With V trimmed by 6 bases and J by 2 bases, 12 bases remained unmatched. This CDR3 has 16 residues. Germline assignment: CDR1 SGHAT and CDR2 FQNNGV. The CDR3 is CASSLWAGTVNTEAFF. The CDR3 DNA follows: TGTGCCAGCAGTCTATGGGCCGGGACAGTAAACACTGAAGCTTTCTTT.

The CDR3 loop reads CASSEGSSRGGYTF. CDR3 DNA sequence: TGTGCCAGCAGTGAGGGTAGTTCGCGGGGGGGCTACACCTTC. The gene calls are TRBV6-1 and TRBJ1-2; a possible D gene is TRBD1 (5 bases). The ends were cut back, 3 bases at V and 8 bases at J, with 16 bases in the middle. Germline V lookup: CDR1 MNHNS, CDR2 SASEGT. The CDR3 is 14 amino acids.

This chain links TRBV18 with TRBJ2-7; 8 bases match TRBD1. From germline, CDR1 is KGHSH and CDR2 LQKENI. This CDR3 has 15 residues. Unmatched junction bases numbered 13, after V lost 6 bases and J lost 6 bases. As DNA, the CDR3 is TGTGCCAGCTCTCCCCGACAGGGGAGTGAGGCCGAGCAGTACTTC. This encodes CASSPRQGSEAEQYF.

The chain employs TRBV6-5 and TRBJ1-1; TRBD1 is a possible D gene (6 bases). CDR1 is MNHEY, CDR2 SVGAGI, per germline. The V end lost 4 bases, the J end lost 4 bases, and 13 bases lay between the germline ends. CDR3 length equals 14 residues. The CDR3 is CASSSTGFGTEAFF. The DNA for the CDR3 is TGTGCCAGCAGTTCCACAGGGTTCGGCACTGAAGCTTTCTTT.

The rearrangement uses TRBV25-1 and TRBJ1-1; D gene unclear. Germline V gives CDR1 MGHDK, CDR2 SYGVNS. Trimming took off 4 bases at V and 1 base at J, with 7 bases between the two ends. The CDR3 is 13 amino acids. The CDR3: CASSAGKNTEAFF. Here the CDR3 DNA reads TGTGCCAGCAGTGCTGGCAAGAACACTGAAGCTTTCTTT.

Here the CDR3 reads CASSYVGGPNQPQHF. In nucleotides, the CDR3 is TGTGCCAGCAGTTACGTGGGAGGCCCCAATCAGCCCCAGCATTTT. The chain is built from TRBV6-5 and TRBJ1-5; D is uncertain. The length of the CDR3 is 15 residues. V was pared by 2 bases and J by 3 bases, with 11 bases between. The germline gives CDR1 MNHEY, CDR2 SVGAGI.

The chain combines TRBV5-4 with TRBJ1-2; the match to TRBD1 covers 11 bases. Germline CDR1 SGHNT, CDR2 YYREEE (reference sequence). V trimming: 3 bases; J trimming: 4 bases; junction bases outside the gene matches: 5. This CDR3 region has 15 residues. The CDR3 DNA reads as TGTGCCAGCAGCTCAGGACAGGGGGCTCGCTATGGCTACACCTTC. Translation: CASSSGQGARYGYTF.

The chain joins TRBV13 to TRBJ2-1; perhaps TRBD2 as D (5 bases). The germline V gene has CDR1 PRHDT and CDR2 FYEKMQ (reference sequence). Between the trimmed V and J ends, which lost 5 bases and 7 bases, there was a span of 15 bases. The CDR3 runs to 14 residues. CDR3 nucleotides: TGTGCCAGCAGCCCACGGGGAGTAGAGAATGAGCAGTTCTTC. It is translated as CASSPRGVENEQFF.

J is TRBJ1-5 and V is TRBV2; the D gene is possibly TRBD1 (5 bases). Germline lookup yields CDR1 SNHLY and CDR2 FYNNEI. The CDR3 consists of 14 residues. With 5 bases removed from V and 3 bases from J, the gap between germline ends came to 11 bases. This CDR3 is CASSNRQPNQPQHF. In DNA form, the CDR3 reads TGTGCCAGCAGTAACAGACAGCCCAATCAGCCCCAGCATTTT. Full variable domain (rest looked up from reference TRBV2 and TRBJ1-5): EPEVTQTPSHQVTQMGQEVILRCVPISNHLYFYWYRQILGQKVEFLVSFYNNEISEKSEIFDDQFSVERPDGSNFTLKIRSTKLEDSAMYFCASSNRQPNQPQHFGDGTRLSIL.

The chain joins TRBV19 to TRBJ1-3; D unclear. Per the germline V gene, CDR1 is LNHDA and CDR2 is SQIVND (reference sequence). With 5 bases removed from V and 3 bases from J, the gap between germline ends came to 20 bases. This CDR3 contains 17 residues. The CDR3 region is CASSQPRRAGSGNTIYF. DNA of the CDR3: TGTGCCAGTAGTCAACCGAGGCGGGCAGGTAGTGGAAACACCATATATTTT.

The chain employs TRBV3-1 (or the pseudogene TRBV3-2) and TRBJ1-6; 8 nucleotides agree with TRBD1. This CDR3 spans 14 amino acids. Germline lookup yields CDR1 LGHDT and CDR2 YNNKEL (reference sequence). After removal of 5 bases from V and 7 bases from J, the junction contained 4 bases not matched to a gene. In nucleotides, the CDR3 is TGTGCCAGCAGCGTGGGACAGGTCAATTCACCCCTCCACTTT. Amino acids: CASSVGQVNSPLHF.

V is TRBV7-2 and J is TRBJ2-3; a possible D gene is TRBD2 (5 bases). The CDR3 contains 15 residues. V was trimmed by 1 base and J by 1 base, leaving 9 bases between them. CDR1 and CDR2 (germline): SGHTA, FQGNSA. In nucleotides, the CDR3 is TGTGCCAGCAGCTTAGAGGGTAGCGGCACAGATACGCAGTATTTT. This gives the protein CASSLEGSGTDTQYF.

There are a few counts of this clone. The V and J genes are TRBV6-2 or TRBV6-3 and TRBJ1-2; TRBD1 aligns across 10 bases. Germline V gene data show CDR1 as MNHEY and CDR2 as SVGEGT. This CDR3 region has 16 residues. V lost 4 bases, J lost 7 bases, and 12 bases stayed unmatched. CDR3 sequence (DNA): TGTGCCAGCAGTTCGACTCCCGGGACAGGGGCCGGTGGCTACACCTTC. It encodes CASSSTPGTGAGGYTF.

The V and J genes are TRBV15 and TRBJ1-6; D is unresolved. CDR1 LNHNV and CDR2 YYDKDF come from the germline V gene (reference sequence). This CDR3 spans 13 amino acids. V dropped 0 bases and J dropped 13 bases, with 10 bases sitting between them. For the CDR3, the DNA is TGTGCCACCAGCAGAGACGGGATGGATCCCCTCCACTTT. Residues: CATSRDGMDPLHF.

CDR3 in amino acids: CASSQGTGISQPQHF. Here the CDR3 DNA reads TGTGCCAGCAGCCAAGGGACAGGGATTTCTCAGCCCCAGCATTTT. This rearrangement joins TRBV11-2 to TRBJ1-5; TRBD1 agrees at 9 bases. The germline V gene encodes CDR1 SGHAT and CDR2 FQNNGV. The J segment lost 6 bases and the V segment lost 5 bases, leaving 8 bases of the junction unmatched. This CDR3 region has 15 residues.

The chain carries TRBV11-2 and TRBJ1-5, with D unclear. The CDR3 consists of 14 residues. V was pared by 0 bases and J by 6 bases, with 9 bases between. Germline V lookup: CDR1 SGHAT, CDR2 FQNNGV. CDR3 loop: CASSLDLPGQPQHF. The CDR3 nucleotides read TGTGCCAGCAGCTTAGATCTGCCAGGTCAGCCCCAGCATTTT.

The rearrangement joins TRBV6-5 to TRBJ1-6; D call uncertain. There are 16 residues in the CDR3. V lost 0 bases to trimming and J lost 5 bases, with 11 bases between them. The germline CDR1 and CDR2 sequences are MNHEY and SVGAGI. CDR3 region: CASSYSGGLDNSPLHF. CDR3 sequence (DNA): TGTGCCAGCAGTTACTCGGGAGGGCTGGATAATTCACCCCTCCACTTT.

This clone was observed a single time. The chain carries TRBV7-8 and TRBJ1-3; 8 bases match TRBD1. Per the germline V gene, CDR1 is SGHVS and CDR2 is FQNEAQ. The V and J ends lost 5 bases and 4 bases, in that order; junction bases with no gene match: 1. This CDR3 contains 13 residues. In DNA form, the CDR3 reads TGTGCCAGCAGCCGGGACAGGGGAAACACCATATATTTT. This encodes CASSRDRGNTIYF.

This sequence joins TRBV10-3 and TRBJ1-2; TRBD1 agrees at 7 bases. The CDR3 has 14 residues. CDR1 and CDR2 (germline): ENHRY, SYGVKD. The ends lost 8 bases at V and 10 bases at J; junction bases unmatched: 16. The CDR3: CAISRGDSFLIYTF. The CDR3, as DNA: TGTGCCATCTCCCGCGGGGACAGTTTTTTAATCTACACCTTC.

V usage is TRBV2 and J usage is TRBJ1-2; the match to TRBD1 covers 12 bases. Germline assignment: CDR1 SNHLY and CDR2 FYNNEI. The CDR3 is 17 residues long. J lost 4 bases, V lost 0 bases, and 6 bases had no gene match. CDR3 in DNA: TGTGCCAGCAGTGAAGCCGGGACAGGGGGCCAAGGCTATGGCTACACCTTC. This sequence encodes CASSEAGTGGQGYGYTF. Full variable domain (rest looked up from reference TRBV2 and TRBJ1-2): EPEVTQTPSHQVTQMGQEVILRCVPISNHLYFYWYRQILGQKVEFLVSFYNNEISEKSEIFDDQFSVERPDGSNFTLKIRSTKLEDSAMYFCASSEAGTGGQGYGYTFGSGTRLTVV.

This clone has a single count. The CDR3 DNA is TGCAGCGTTGAATCCGTGGATACGCAGTATTTT. Translation: CSVESVDTQYF. This sequence joins TRBV29-1 and TRBJ2-3; D unresolved. The CDR3 covers 11 residues. Trimming stripped 2 bases from V and 6 bases from J, with 6 bases between. Germline V gene lookup returns CDR1 SQVTM and CDR2 ANQGSEA.

This chain joins TRBV2 and TRBJ2-3; 9 bases are shared with TRBD1. CDR3 length equals 17 residues. Germline-derived CDR1 and CDR2 are SNHLY and FYNNEI. V trimming: 7 bases; J trimming: 1 base; junction bases outside the gene matches: 12. The CDR3 DNA is TGTGCCAGCATGCCGGGACAGGGCTTTTCACGCACAGATACGCAGTATTTT. This encodes CASMPGQGFSRTDTQYF.

This clone occurred once. This chain joins TRBV7-9 and TRBJ1-6, with TRBD1 matching 7 bases. The CDR3 length is 15 residues. The ends lost 4 bases at V and 7 bases at J; junction bases unmatched: 7. Germline loops: CDR1 SEHNR, CDR2 FQNEAQ (reference sequence). The CDR3 DNA reads TGTGCCAGCAGCTCCACTGCAGGGGGGAATTCACCCCTCCACTTT. Amino acids: CASSSTAGGNSPLHF.

The rearrangement uses TRBV7-2 and TRBJ2-2; TRBD2 is a possible D gene (6 bases). Trimming cost V 5 bases and J 1 base, with 14 bases left between them. There are 16 residues in the CDR3. The V gene's germline CDR1 is SGHTA and CDR2 FQGNSA. Here the CDR3 reads CASSQSLALNTGELFF. CDR3 nucleotides: TGTGCCAGCAGCCAGTCGCTAGCGCTGAACACCGGGGAGCTGTTTTTT.

The chain is built from TRBV19 and TRBJ1-1; 12 nucleotides match TRBD1. The trim removed 1 base at V and 6 bases at J, leaving 3 bases unmatched. Germline values: CDR1 LNHDA, CDR2 SQIVND (reference sequence). The CDR3 has 15 residues. The CDR3 here is CASSIARDRGPEAFF. The CDR3 bases are TGTGCCAGTAGTATAGCCCGGGACAGGGGGCCTGAAGCTTTCTTT.

The chain joins TRBV25-1 to TRBJ1-2, with TRBD1 identical over 11 bases. The CDR3 sequence is 18 residues long. Germline assignment: CDR1 MGHDK and CDR2 SYGVNS. Trimming at V came to 3 bases and at J to 2 bases, leaving 11 bases not matched to a gene. This chain's CDR3 is CASSDLRTGGGINYGYTF. The CDR3 bases are TGTGCCAGCAGTGACCTCCGGACAGGGGGCGGCATCAACTATGGCTACACCTTC.

This chain links TRBV27 with TRBJ2-3; 8 bases are shared with TRBD2. The CDR3 spans 14 residues. The J segment lost 0 bases and the V segment lost 7 bases, leaving 3 bases of the junction unmatched. Germline V CDR1 and CDR2: MNHEY, SMNVEV (reference sequence). This CDR3 is CASTRGRSTDTQYF. The CDR3 region has the DNA TGTGCCAGCACCCGCGGGAGGAGCACAGATACGCAGTATTTT.